A single sample is the source of the 32 T cell receptor beta chains below, sequenced in a study of response to subunit inactivated influenza vaccine. Each CDR3 protein is one row after TCRdb ran MiXCR on the RT-PCR reads. The sample yields about 780,000 distinct CDR3 sequences, about 18% seen once. Specimen: PBMCs from blood, collected less than 6 days after vaccination. The receptors shown here come from a man aged 50-59 years who received an inactivated influenza vaccine.

This clonotype was observed a few times. The chain recombines TRBV6-5 with TRBJ2-1; tentatively, D is TRBD2 (5 bases). The germline V gene has CDR1 MNHEY and CDR2 SVGAGI. This CDR3 region has 11 residues. V dropped 8 bases and J dropped 10 bases, with 12 bases sitting between them. The chain's CDR3 is CASRGSSEQFF. CDR3 nucleotide sequence: TGTGCCAGCCGGGGTTCAAGCGAGCAGTTCTTC.

The sample holds a few counts of this clonotype. The chain has TRBV7-9 and TRBJ2-1, with 9 bases lining up with TRBD1. Germline V gene sequence: CDR1 SEHNR, CDR2 FQNEAQ (reference sequence). CDR3 length: 14 residues. The trim removed 5 bases at V and 7 bases at J, leaving 6 bases unmatched. Here the CDR3 reads CASSTGTGKNEQFF. DNA for the CDR3: TGTGCCAGCAGCACCGGGACAGGGAAAAATGAGCAGTTCTTC.

There are a few counts of this clonotype. This chain joins TRBV12-3 or TRBV12-4 and TRBJ1-1, with D hard to call. The CDR3 covers 16 residues. V was clipped by 9 bases and J by 0 bases, with 20 bases between them. CDR3 bases: TGTGCCAGTCTCCCGATACTGTCAGGACTGAACACTGAAGCTTTCTTT. Its translation: CASLPILSGLNTEAFF.

With respect to this clonotype: An end of the junction differs from the germline gene, which may be a read error. The V and J genes are TRBV12-3 or TRBV12-4 and TRBJ1-1; 9 positions match TRBD1. The CDR3 runs to 14 residues. In DNA form, the CDR3 reads TGTGCCAGCAGTTGGGGGACAGGGAACTCTGAAGCTTTCTTT. Protein sequence: CASSWGTGNSEAFF.

This clonotype was seen repeatedly, ten times or more. The CDR3 here is CASSSTNSPLHF. In nucleotides, the CDR3 is TGTGCCAGCAGTTCAACTAATTCACCCCTCCACTTT. The chain has TRBV12-3 or TRBV12-4 and TRBJ1-6; D ambiguous. The V gene lost 4 bases and the J gene lost 6 bases, with 4 bases spanning the gap. This CDR3 is built from 12 residues.

The V and J genes are TRBV9 and TRBJ1-2, with 10 bases lining up with TRBD1. The CDR3 is 14 residues long. J gave up 5 bases and V 2 bases, and 3 bases lay outside the gene matches. CDR1 and CDR2 from the germline V gene are SGDLS and YYNGEE. The CDR3 nucleotides read TGTGCCAGCAGCGTCGACAGGGGGCTTTATGGCTACACCTTC. Amino acid sequence: CASSVDRGLYGYTF.

Only a few counts were recorded for this clonotype. The CDR3 region is CATSRRQGAVSPEAFF. The DNA for the CDR3 is TGTGCCACCAGCAGAAGACAGGGGGCTGTCTCCCCTGAAGCTTTCTTT. The chain joins TRBV15 to TRBJ1-1; 10 bases match TRBD1. The V gene's germline CDR1 is LNHNV and CDR2 YYDKDF (reference sequence). The ends lost 2 bases at V and 6 bases at J; junction bases unmatched: 9. The CDR3 covers 16 residues.

Details on this clonotype: This may be a read error: a much more frequent sequence differs by one nucleotide. The genes are TRBV29-1 and TRBJ2-1, with D possibly TRBD2 on 5 matching bases. CDR3 length equals 13 residues. CDR1 is SQVTM, CDR2 ANQGSEA, per germline. The CDR3 reads CSGAGHDYNGQFF. The CDR3 nucleotides are TGCAGCGGGGCTGGGCACGACTACAATGGGCAGTTCTTC.

The rearrangement links TRBV12-3 or TRBV12-4 to TRBJ2-1; the match to TRBD1 covers 9 bases. This CDR3 is 15 amino acids long. After removal of 5 bases from V and 6 bases from J, the junction contained 8 bases not matched to a gene. The CDR3 loop reads CASSIAGTGLNEQFF. In DNA, the CDR3 is TGTGCCAGCAGTATCGCCGGGACAGGGCTCAATGAGCAGTTCTTC.

The V and J genes are TRBV27 and TRBJ2-1, with 12 bases lining up with TRBD2. The CDR3 sequence is 16 residues long. The germline gives CDR1 MNHEY, CDR2 SMNVEV (reference sequence). V was clipped by 0 bases and J by 6 bases; unmatched bases: 3. CDR3 nucleotide sequence: TGTGCCAGCAGTTTATCCGGGACTAGCGGGCTCAATGAGCAGTTCTTC. Its protein product is CASSLSGTSGLNEQFF.

The chain has TRBV7-2 and TRBJ2-3; D is undetermined. The germline V gene has CDR1 SGHTA and CDR2 FQGNSA. This CDR3 is built from 14 residues. Trimming pared 5 bases from V and 6 bases from J, leaving 15 bases between. The CDR3 here is CASSPTAPGDTQYF. In DNA, the CDR3 is TGTGCCAGCAGCCCCACAGCCCCCGGGGATACGCAGTATTTT.

This clonotype came up many times. The rearrangement joins TRBV5-1 to TRBJ2-5; 9 bases fit TRBD1. V shed 3 bases, J shed 5 bases, and the junction held 5 bases outside the gene matches. The CDR3 contains 14 residues. Germline CDR1 and CDR2: SGHRS and YFSETQ. In DNA, the CDR3 is TGCGCCAGCAGCTCGGGACAGGGTATGGAGACCCAGTACTTC. Translated, it gives CASSSGQGMETQYF.

This clonotype has a handful of counts. The J gene is TRBJ2-5, the V gene TRBV12-3 or TRBV12-4, with TRBD1 matching 7 bases. The J segment lost 2 bases and the V segment lost 1 base, leaving 10 bases of the junction unmatched. The CDR3 is 17 residues long. The CDR3, as DNA: TGTGCCAGCAGTTTAGGGGCCGGACAGGCTTTACAAGAGACCCAGTACTTC. Its protein product is CASSLGAGQALQETQYF.

This clonotype was seen only a few times. The rearrangement joins TRBV12-3 or TRBV12-4 to TRBJ2-3; D is possibly TRBD2 (6 bases). V was shortened by 6 bases and J by 4 bases, with 17 bases between the two germline ends. CDR3 length: 15 residues. DNA of the CDR3: TGTGCCAGCAGACACCTAGCGTCTAGTGCAGATACGCAGTATTTT. Protein product: CASRHLASSADTQYF.

This clonotype was counted a few times. The chain couples TRBV9 to TRBJ2-7, with 7 bases aligning to TRBD2. The CDR3 runs to 14 residues. Trimming took 1 base from V and 2 from J; bases not matched to a gene: 3. Germline CDR1 and CDR2: SGDLS and YYNGEE. The CDR3 loop is CASSVSGTTYEQYF. The CDR3 DNA follows: TGTGCCAGCAGCGTATCAGGGACTACCTACGAGCAGTACTTC.

This clonotype was recorded a few times. The V call is TRBV28, the J call TRBJ1-6; 10 nucleotides align to TRBD1. There are 18 residues in the CDR3. J lost 8 bases, V lost 2 bases, and 12 bases had no gene match. Germline V gene lookup returns CDR1 MDHEN and CDR2 SYDVKM. CDR3 coding DNA: TGTGCCAGCAGTTTACTGCAGGGACAGGGGAATAGTCATTCACCCCTCCACTTT. This sequence encodes CASSLLQGQGNSHSPLHF.

The chain recombines TRBV3-1 with TRBJ1-3, with TRBD1 as a possible D gene (5 bases). The germline V gene encodes CDR1 LGHDT and CDR2 YNNKEL (reference sequence). This CDR3 is built from 12 residues. With 0 bases removed from V and 9 bases from J, the gap between germline ends came to 6 bases. The CDR3 protein is CASSQEGATIYF. CDR3 coding DNA: TGTGCCAGCAGCCAAGAAGGGGCCACCATATATTTT.

This clonotype was observed at least ten times. This rearrangement joins TRBV20-1 to TRBJ2-1; 9 bases align to TRBD2. CDR3 length: 15 residues. Germline trimming cut 6 bases from V and 5 bases from J; bases unmatched to any gene: 11. The germline CDR1 and CDR2 sequences are DFQATT and SNEGSKA (reference sequence). The CDR3 region has the DNA TGCAGTGCCCCCGATGCTAGCGGGGCGCACAATGAGCAGTTCTTC. Encoded protein: CSAPDASGAHNEQFF.

This clonotype has just a few counts. The genes are TRBV5-1 and TRBJ2-5; D gene unclear. The CDR3 has 14 amino acids. Germline loops: CDR1 SGHRS, CDR2 YFSETQ. V gave up 0 bases and J gave up 1 base, with 7 bases separating them. CDR3 coding DNA: TGCGCCAGCAGCTTGGACGCCTTCCAAGAGACCCAGTACTTC. As protein: CASSLDAFQETQYF.

This clonotype was seen more than once but under ten times. The genes are TRBV5-1 and TRBJ2-3; perhaps TRBD2 as D (5 bases). The CDR3 spans 16 residues. Trimming left V 0 bases short and J 5 bases short, with 16 bases between. CDR1 and CDR2 from the germline V gene are SGHRS and YFSETQ. DNA for the CDR3: TGCGCCAGCAGCTTGGGTCCCTCGAAAGGAGGAGATACGCAGTATTTT. Its translation: CASSLGPSKGGDTQYF.

The J gene is TRBJ1-1, the V gene TRBV7-9, with D perhaps matching TRBD1 (6 bases). This CDR3 spans 13 amino acids. V dropped 5 bases and J dropped 2 bases, with 9 bases sitting between them. Germline loops: CDR1 SEHNR, CDR2 FQNEAQ (reference sequence). CDR3 residues: CASSKDRNTEAFF. Written as DNA, the CDR3 is TGTGCCAGCAGCAAGGACAGAAACACTGAAGCTTTCTTT.

This rearrangement joins TRBV29-1 to TRBJ2-7; 11 bases map to TRBD2. CDR1 is SQVTM, CDR2 ANQGSEA, per germline. Trimming took 7 bases from V and 7 from J; bases not matched to a gene: 9. This CDR3 is 13 amino acids long. The CDR3 is CSAYSGGATEQYF. For the CDR3, the DNA is TGCAGCGCTTATAGCGGGGGGGCAACGGAGCAGTACTTC.

V and J are TRBV6-2 or TRBV6-3 and TRBJ1-2; 9 nucleotides align to TRBD1. The J segment lost 5 bases and the V segment lost 6 bases, leaving 10 bases of the junction unmatched. Germline V gene lookup returns CDR1 MNHEY and CDR2 SVGEGT. This CDR3 region has 15 residues. DNA of the CDR3: TGTGCCAGCAGCCGTCCCGGGACAGGGATGTATGGCTACACCTTC. Translated: CASSRPGTGMYGYTF.

The table lists this clonotype with a few counts. This chain connects TRBV3-1 to TRBJ1-2; D call uncertain. CDR1 is LGHDT and CDR2 is YNNKEL in the germline V gene (reference sequence). V was trimmed by 1 base and J by 4 bases, leaving 10 bases between them. The CDR3 is 14 amino acids. The CDR3 nucleotides read TGTGCCAGCAGCCAAGCGCGTGGGATCTATGGCTACACCTTC. Its translation is CASSQARGIYGYTF.

The DNA of the CDR3 is TGTGCCAGCAGTCCCAAGACGGTCCATGGCTACACCTTC. Amino acids: CASSPKTVHGYTF. J is TRBJ1-2 and V is TRBV12-3 or TRBV12-4; unclear D gene. The CDR3 runs to 13 residues. Trimming pared 5 bases from V and 6 bases from J, leaving 13 bases between.

The V and J genes are TRBV4-2 and TRBJ2-5; the D is unclear. CDR1 and CDR2 (germline): LGHNA, YNFKEQ. The CDR3 length is 15 residues. Trimming removed 0 bases at V and 0 bases at J, with 8 bases between. The CDR3 DNA reads as TGTGCCAGCAGCCAAGATCTAGGGTACCAAGAGACCCAGTACTTC. Its protein is CASSQDLGYQETQYF.

V gene TRBV7-2 combines with J gene TRBJ2-3, with no clear D. Per the germline V gene, CDR1 is SGHTA and CDR2 is FQGNSA. V lost 2 bases and J lost 0, with 9 bases in between. CDR3 length equals 15 residues. The DNA for the CDR3 is TGTGCCAGCAGCTTACCTAGGGATAGCACAGATACGCAGTATTTT. This codes for CASSLPRDSTDTQYF.

There are a few counts of this clonotype. This CDR3 is CATSEEWGRGNEQFF. CDR3 sequence (DNA): TGTGCCACCAGTGAAGAGTGGGGCAGGGGTAATGAGCAGTTCTTC. The V and J genes are TRBV24-1 and TRBJ2-1; possibly TRBD1 for D (6 bases). Per the germline V gene, CDR1 is KGHDR and CDR2 is SFDVKD. Trimming removed 4 bases at V and 7 bases at J, with 16 bases between. CDR3 length equals 15 residues.

In its sample, this clonotype was seen a few times. V and J are TRBV12-3 or TRBV12-4 and TRBJ2-1, with TRBD2 as a possible D gene (6 bases). The CDR3 sequence is 15 residues long. The V and J ends lost 3 bases and 5 bases respectively, with 14 bases between them. CDR3 loop: CASSFRGTENNEQFF. Here the CDR3 DNA reads TGTGCCAGCAGTTTCCGCGGGACGGAGAACAATGAGCAGTTCTTC.

The chain combines TRBV11-2 with TRBJ2-1, with 8 bases lining up with TRBD1. V dropped 6 bases and J dropped 2; count of bases not matched to a gene: 12. Germline V gives CDR1 SGHAT, CDR2 FQNNGV. The CDR3 sequence is 17 residues long. This CDR3 is CASSPLLGQVPYNEQFF. As DNA, the CDR3 is TGTGCCAGCAGTCCTTTGCTGGGACAGGTCCCCTACAATGAGCAGTTCTTC.

The table lists this clonotype with a few counts. One base away lies a much larger clone, so this may be a sequencing read error. The chain is built from TRBV24-1 and TRBJ2-1; D possibly corresponds to TRBD2 (6 bases). This CDR3 has 16 residues. The V gene's germline CDR1 is KGHDR and CDR2 SFDVKD. The V end was cut by 4 bases, the J end by 0 bases, with 12 bases between. This CDR3 reads CATSDSDGSSYNEQFF. The DNA of the CDR3 is TGTGCCACCAGTGACTCGGACGGGAGCTCCTACAATGAGCAGTTCTTC.

The V call is TRBV6-5, the J call TRBJ2-3, with D perhaps given as TRBD1 or TRBD2 (6 bases each). Per germline, CDR1 MNHEY and CDR2 SVGAGI. The CDR3 is 18 residues long. Trimming left V 0 bases short and J 2 bases short, with 18 bases between. CDR3 region: CASSYSIGGRGNTDTQYF. The CDR3 DNA is TGTGCCAGCAGTTACTCGATCGGGGGCAGGGGAAACACAGATACGCAGTATTTT.